This T cell receptor (beta chain) is drawn from a study of Ad26.COV2.S vaccination and SARS-CoV-2 variants. Overall study context: A participant enrolled in the COV1001 Ad26.COV2.S trial arm provided the sample.

Here immunoSEQ multiplex PCR was the method, and the copy in TCRdb shows in-frame clones only, minus some. The sample holds around 300,000 clones, 86% seen once. The treatment was: 19 received Ad26.COV2.S at low or high dose, single or two shots; 5 received placebo; per-sample allocation not given. Sampling happened 63 days after the first vaccine or placebo injection. Per germline, CDR1 KGHDR and CDR2 SFDVKD. CDR3 size: 17 residues. The trim removed 3 bases at V and 7 bases at J, leaving 12 bases unmatched. This TCR was sampled from a person between 18 and 60 years old who received the Ad26.COV2.S COVID-19 vaccine or a placebo. This chain uses TRBV24-1 with TRBJ2-1; 9 bases match TRBD2. This material consisted of peripheral blood, taken in a trial of Ad26.COV2.S vaccine versus placebo. The CDR3 coding sequence is TGTGCCACCAGTGATAATCGGAAGGCGGGAGGGGAAAATGAGCAGTTCTTC. Its protein product is CATSDNRKAGGENEQFF.